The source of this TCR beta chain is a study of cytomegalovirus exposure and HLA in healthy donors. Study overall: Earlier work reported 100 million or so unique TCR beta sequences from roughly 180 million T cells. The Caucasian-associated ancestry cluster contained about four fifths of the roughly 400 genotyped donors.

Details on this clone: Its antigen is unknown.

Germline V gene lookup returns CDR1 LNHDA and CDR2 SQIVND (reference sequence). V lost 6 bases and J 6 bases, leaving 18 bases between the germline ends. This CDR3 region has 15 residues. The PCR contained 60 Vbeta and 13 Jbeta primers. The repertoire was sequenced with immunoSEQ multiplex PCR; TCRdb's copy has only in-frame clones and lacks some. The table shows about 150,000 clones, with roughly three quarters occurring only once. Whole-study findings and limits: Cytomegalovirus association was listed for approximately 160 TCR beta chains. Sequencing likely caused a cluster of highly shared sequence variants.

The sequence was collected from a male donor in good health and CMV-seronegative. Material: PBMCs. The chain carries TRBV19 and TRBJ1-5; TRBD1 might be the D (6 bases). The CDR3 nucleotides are TGTGCCAGTAGATTGGGTAGTGGGGGCTCTCAGCCCCAGCATTTT. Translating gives CASRLGSGGSQPQHF.